One and the same sample provided the 23 T cell receptor beta chains below, sequenced in a study of cytomegalovirus exposure and HLA in healthy donors. PCR employed 60 Vbeta and 13 Jbeta primers. Sequencing used immunoSEQ multiplex PCR; TCRdb keeps in-frame clones, though not all of them. The sample includes nearly 110,000 clones, around 77% seen only once; the top ten take under 5%. Sequencing was performed on PBMCs. The receptors here all came from a male donor in good health and CMV-seronegative.

The chain employs TRBV19 and TRBJ2-2, with 11 positions matching TRBD2. Per the germline V gene, CDR1 is LNHDA and CDR2 is SQIVND (reference sequence). The CDR3 is made up of 16 amino acids. Trimming at V came to 4 bases and at J to 7 bases, leaving 8 bases not matched to a gene. This CDR3 is CASSTRLAGKVGELFF. The CDR3 nucleotides read TGTGCCAGTAGTACCCGACTAGCGGGAAAAGTCGGGGAGCTGTTTTTT. The whole variable domain, remainder taken from reference TRBV19 and TRBJ2-2, is DGGITQSPKYLFRKEGQNVTLSCEQNLNHDAMYWYRQDPGQGLRLIYYSQIVNDFQKGDIAEGYSVSREKKESFPLTVTSAQKNPTAFYLCASSTRLAGKVGELFFGEGSRLTVL.

This clone showed up just once. This chain links TRBV5-1 with TRBJ2-2, with 7 bases fitting TRBD2. This CDR3 region has 16 residues. The ends lost 1 base at V and 4 bases at J; junction bases unmatched: 7. Per the germline V gene, CDR1 is SGHRS and CDR2 is YFSETQ. CDR3 bases: TGCGCCAGCAGCTTGTTGGAGGGAGGGGTCACCGGGGAGCTGTTTTTT. Residues: CASSLLEGGVTGELFF.

This chain connects TRBV28 to TRBJ1-2; 7 nucleotides align to TRBD1. Germline CDR1 and CDR2: MDHEN and SYDVKM. The V segment lost 2 bases and the J segment 4 bases; nucleotides outside the gene matches: 10. The CDR3 has 16 residues. This CDR3 is CASSLPLDRDFYGYTF. CDR3 DNA: TGTGCCAGCAGTTTACCTCTTGACAGGGACTTCTATGGCTACACCTTC.

J is TRBJ2-1 and V is TRBV4-2, with 8 bases matching TRBD2. This CDR3 is 14 amino acids long. Germline V gene lookup returns CDR1 LGHNA and CDR2 YNFKEQ. J lost 0 bases, V lost 8 bases, and 3 bases had no gene match. DNA for the CDR3: TGTGCCAGCCGTAGCGGGGACTCCTACAATGAGCAGTTCTTC. The encoded protein is CASRSGDSYNEQFF.

The V call is TRBV19, the J call TRBJ2-5; a possible D gene is TRBD1 (6 bases). With 11 bases removed from V and 11 bases from J, the gap between germline ends came to 27 bases. CDR1 and CDR2 from the germline V gene are LNHDA and SQIVND (reference sequence). CDR3 length: 14 residues. The CDR3 DNA sequence: TGTGCCGTCCAAGAAAAACAGGGCCGTGGGGAGCAGTACTTC. It yields the protein CAVQEKQGRGEQYF.

Only a few counts were recorded for this clone. The chain combines TRBV5-6 with TRBJ2-1, with TRBD2 matching 15 bases. Germline CDR1 and CDR2: SGHDT and YYEEEE. This CDR3 is 14 amino acids long. The junction had 1 base not matched to a gene; V was cut back by 2 bases and J by 10 bases. CDR3 sequence (DNA): TGTGCCAGCAGCTTCGGACTAGCGGGAGGGGAGCAGTTCTTC. Translated, it gives CASSFGLAGGEQFF.

The chain recombines TRBV5-4 with TRBJ2-5; 9 bases agree with TRBD2. This CDR3 is built from 18 residues. V dropped 5 bases and J dropped 5; count of bases not matched to a gene: 19. The germline V gene encodes CDR1 SGHNT and CDR2 YYREEE (reference sequence). CDR3 bases: TGTGCCAGCAGTCCGGGGGGAGTCGCGGGAGGGACCAGGGAGACCCAGTACTTC. It encodes CASSPGGVAGGTRETQYF.

V gene TRBV27 combines with J gene TRBJ1-1; 7 positions match TRBD1. Germline V gives CDR1 MNHEY, CDR2 SMNVEV (reference sequence). The V gene end was trimmed by 5 bases and the J gene end by 4 bases; junction bases not matched to a gene: 7. This CDR3 contains 14 residues. In DNA form, the CDR3 reads TGTGCCAGCAGTACCGACAGGGTGATCACTGAAGCTTTCTTT. Protein: CASSTDRVITEAFF.

This clone was found a few times. CDR3 amino acids: CASRLAGGSYEQYF. The CDR3 DNA is TGTGCCAGCAGACTAGCGGGAGGGTCCTACGAGCAGTACTTC. V and J are TRBV14 and TRBJ2-7; 13 positions agree with TRBD2. V trimming: 6 bases; J trimming: 1 base; junction bases outside the gene matches: 0. The CDR3 contains 14 residues. Germline V lookup: CDR1 SGHDN, CDR2 FVKESK.

This rearrangement joins TRBV27 to TRBJ2-1, with TRBD2 matching over 11 bases. There are 14 residues in the CDR3. V lost 5 bases, J lost 8 bases, and 5 bases stayed unmatched. CDR1 and CDR2 (germline): MNHEY, SMNVEV (reference sequence). The CDR3 region is CASSLGLAGDEQFF. DNA of the CDR3: TGTGCCAGCAGTCTAGGACTAGCGGGCGATGAGCAGTTCTTC.

This sequence joins TRBV7-2 and TRBJ2-7, with D possibly TRBD2 on 6 matching bases. From germline, CDR1 is SGHTA and CDR2 FQGNSA. The CDR3 is made up of 15 amino acids. The V end was cut by 0 bases, the J end by 1 base, with 10 bases between. The DNA for the CDR3 is TGTGCCAGCAGCTTAGCGCCGGGACTTTCCTACGAGCAGTACTTC. It codes for CASSLAPGLSYEQYF.

The gene calls are TRBV12-5 and TRBJ2-3; TRBD1 agrees at 12 bases. This CDR3 contains 15 residues. Trimming at V came to 4 bases and at J to 7 bases, leaving 6 bases not matched to a gene. Per the germline V gene, CDR1 is LGHNT and CDR2 is FRNRAP. CDR3 DNA sequence: TGTGCTAGTGGTTCGGGGACAGGGGGCCGCAATACGCAGTATTTT. It yields the protein CASGSGTGGRNTQYF.

V is TRBV6-5 and J is TRBJ2-3, with D unclear. The CDR3 spans 11 residues. The V gene lost 5 bases and the J gene lost 4 bases, with 4 bases spanning the gap. Germline CDR1 reads MNHEY; CDR2 reads SVGAGI. CDR3 sequence: CASSRADTQYF. CDR3 DNA sequence: TGTGCCAGCAGTAGAGCAGATACGCAGTATTTT.

The chain is built from TRBV5-4 and TRBJ1-2; no clear D. Germline lookup yields CDR1 SGHNT and CDR2 YYREEE (reference sequence). V lost 3 bases and J lost 1, with 16 bases in between. This CDR3 comprises 16 residues. CDR3 nucleotides: TGTGCCAGCAGCTCGGGTGATGTACGGGATAACTATGGCTACACCTTC. Translated, it gives CASSSGDVRDNYGYTF.

This chain joins TRBV9 and TRBJ2-7; 9 bases map to TRBD1. With V trimmed by 2 bases and J by 7 bases, 10 bases remained unmatched. The CDR3 sequence is 15 residues long. Germline CDR1 and CDR2: SGDLS and YYNGEE. Here the CDR3 DNA reads TGTGCCAGCAGCGTTTCCGGGACAGGGTCCGGAGAGCAGTACTTC. It yields the protein CASSVSGTGSGEQYF.

V gene TRBV30 combines with J gene TRBJ2-3; the match to TRBD2 covers 8 bases. The CDR3 has 14 residues. CDR1 is GTSNPN, CDR2 SVGIG, per germline (reference sequence). After removal of 3 bases from V and 3 bases from J, the junction contained 5 bases not matched to a gene. This CDR3 is CAWRRRGRTDTQYF. CDR3 nucleotides: TGTGCCTGGAGGAGGCGCGGGAGGACAGATACGCAGTATTTT.

The chain combines TRBV30 with TRBJ1-1; D gene uncertain. The CDR3 is made up of 12 amino acids. Looked up from germline, CDR1 is GTSNPN and CDR2 is SVGIG (reference sequence). Trimming took 7 bases from V and 4 from J, leaving 13 bases between them. As DNA, the CDR3 is TGTGCCTTAAGTGGGGAGGGCACTGAAGCTTTCTTT. It specifies CALSGEGTEAFF.

V and J are TRBV27 and TRBJ1-2, with D perhaps matching TRBD1 (6 bases). Trimming took off 10 bases at V and 4 bases at J, with 13 bases between the two ends. This CDR3 spans 12 amino acids. Germline values: CDR1 MNHEY, CDR2 SMNVEV (reference sequence). CDR3 coding DNA: TGTGCCACAAGGGGGATCCGCTATGGCTACACCTTC. Protein: CATRGIRYGYTF.

With regard to this clone: Other DNA variants within this sample encode the same CDR3. J is TRBJ2-5 and V is TRBV30; D might be TRBD2 (6 bases). Trimming took 5 bases from V and 5 from J, leaving 21 bases between them. The CDR3 covers 15 residues. Germline V CDR1 and CDR2: GTSNPN, SVGIG (reference sequence). The CDR3 coding sequence is TGTGCCTGGGCGAGCGGAGGGACGGGCGGGGAGACCCAGTACTTC. It yields the protein CAWASGGTGGETQYF.

On this clone itself: An end of the junction differs from the germline gene, which may be a read error. The chain employs TRBV14 and TRBJ1-2; tentatively, D is TRBD1 (6 bases). Germline V gene data show CDR1 as SGHDN and CDR2 as FVKESK. This CDR3 is built from 14 residues. The CDR3 here is CAGSPGHTFGGYTF. In nucleotides, the CDR3 is TGTGCCGGCAGCCCGGGACATACCTTTGGCGGCTACACCTTC.

The V and J genes are TRBV19 and TRBJ1-5; weak D call: TRBD1 (5 bases). This CDR3 has 13 residues. Trimming left V 3 bases short and J 7 bases short, with 10 bases between. Germline V gives CDR1 LNHDA, CDR2 SQIVND (reference sequence). The CDR3: CASSMGLGQPQHF. In DNA, the CDR3 is TGTGCCAGTAGTATGGGGCTCGGGCAGCCCCAGCATTTT.

This clone was found a few times. Sequence at one end of the junction differs from germline and may be a read error. V and J are TRBV5-4 and TRBJ2-3; 9 bases map to TRBD2. CDR3 size: 15 residues. The V gene's germline CDR1 is SGHNT and CDR2 YYREEE (reference sequence). CDR3 protein: CASSIAGTSKDTQYF. CDR3 in DNA: TGTGCCAGCAGCATCGCCGGGACTAGCAAAGATACGCAGTATTTT. Using reference TRBV5-4 and TRBJ2-3 for the parts outside the CDR3, the full variable domain is ETGVTQSPTHLIKTRGQQVTLRCSSQSGHNTVSWYQQALGQGPQFIFQYYREEENGRGNFPPRFSGLQFPNYSSELNVNALELDDSALYLCASSIAGTSKDTQYFGPGTRLTVL.

This clone was observed a handful of times. The genes are TRBV6-1 and TRBJ1-5; no firm D call. Germline V CDR1 and CDR2: MNHNS, SASEGT. Trimming cost V 0 bases and J 6 bases, with 3 bases left between them. CDR3 length equals 12 residues. CDR3 protein: CASSEAAQPQHF. In DNA form, the CDR3 reads TGTGCCAGCAGTGAAGCGGCTCAGCCCCAGCATTTT.